Below are 14 T cell receptor beta chains sequenced from a single sample in a study of T-cell reconstitution after alpha-beta-depleted transplantation in children. TCRbeta library construction was performed incorporating unique molecular identifiers. TCRdb reprocessed the PCR reads via MiXCR and lists one record per CDR3 protein. The profile covers about 350,000 distinct CDR3 sequences, with about a sixth appearing a single time and around 43% taken by the ten largest. The sample in question was PBMCs, mostly from graft donor cells, obtained 360 days after TCRalphabeta/CD19-depleted stem cell transplant. The receptors shown here come from a male patient between 2 and 10 years old who had a stem cell transplant for acute lymphoblastic leukemia, so the T cells may come from the graft donor.

This clonotype was observed a few times. The V and J genes are TRBV20-1 and TRBJ2-1, with TRBD1 matching 7 bases. The CDR3 is 13 amino acids. Unmatched junction bases numbered 10, after V lost 5 bases and J lost 9 bases. Germline CDR1 reads DFQATT; CDR2 reads SNEGSKA (reference sequence). The CDR3 DNA reads TGCAGTGCTGGAACAGGGGTATACGGTGAGCAGTTCTTC. Translated, it gives CSAGTGVYGEQFF.

This clonotype came up a few times. The chain employs TRBV12-3 or TRBV12-4 and TRBJ2-1; 11 bases match TRBD2. CDR3 length: 14 amino acids. Losses at the gene ends were 7 bases for V and 7 bases for J; bases not matched to a gene: 6. The CDR3 DNA reads as TGTGCCAGCACCCAGGGACTAGCGGAAAATGAGCAGTTCTTC. This encodes CASTQGLAENEQFF.

This clonotype was seen more than once but under ten times. The chain combines TRBV10-3 with TRBJ2-2; D is undetermined. Trimming removed 6 bases at V and 2 bases at J, with 16 bases between. Germline V gives CDR1 ENHRY, CDR2 SYGVKD. The CDR3 spans 16 residues. CDR3 sequence: CAIRDPTTPNTGELFF. CDR3 nucleotides: TGTGCCATCAGGGACCCCACTACGCCTAACACCGGGGAGCTGTTTTTT.

The table lists this clonotype with many counts. CDR3 residues: CASSPRGGFNEKLFF. In nucleotides, the CDR3 is TGTGCCAGCAGTCCCAGAGGGGGATTCAATGAAAAACTGTTTTTT. This chain connects TRBV6-5 to TRBJ1-4, with a possible D match to TRBD1 (6 bases). The germline CDR1 and CDR2 sequences are MNHEY and SVGAGI. This CDR3 spans 15 amino acids. The V end lost 5 bases, the J end lost 5 bases, and 15 bases lay between the germline ends.

The chain combines TRBV7-3 with TRBJ2-4; 7 nucleotides align to TRBD1. Trimming at V came to 5 bases and at J to 7 bases, leaving 11 bases not matched to a gene. Germline values: CDR1 SGHTA, CDR2 FQGTGA. CDR3 length: 15 amino acids. The CDR3 coding sequence is TGTGCCAGCAGCCCAGGGGGTTTAAAGGGGAACATTCAGTACTTC. It specifies CASSPGGLKGNIQYF.

This clonotype has a handful of counts. The V call is TRBV29-1, the J call TRBJ1-1, with 8 bases matching TRBD1. V lost 7 bases, J lost 2 bases, and 12 bases stayed unmatched. Germline V gives CDR1 SQVTM, CDR2 ANQGSEA. The CDR3 totals 15 residues. Here the CDR3 reads CSAVNRGEPNTEAFF. The CDR3 DNA is TGCAGCGCAGTGAACAGGGGGGAGCCCAACACTGAAGCTTTCTTT.

This clonotype was observed a few times. The V and J genes are TRBV29-1 and TRBJ2-2, with D tentatively TRBD1 (6 bases). Germline lookup yields CDR1 SQVTM and CDR2 ANQGSEA. The CDR3 has 15 amino acids. V was pared by 0 bases and J by 4 bases, with 12 bases between. The CDR3 nucleotides read TGCAGCGTTGAAGATCGAGGGGGTCTCACCGGGGAGCTGTTTTTT. Translation gives CSVEDRGGLTGELFF.

The table lists this clonotype with many counts. The gene calls are TRBV20-1 and TRBJ2-2, with D possibly matching TRBD2 (5 bases). This CDR3 has 12 amino acids. Germline V CDR1 and CDR2: DFQATT, SNEGSKA (reference sequence). The V end lost 3 bases, the J end lost 3 bases, and 5 bases lay between the germline ends. CDR3 sequence reads: CSASGDTGELFF. CDR3 DNA: TGCAGTGCTAGCGGGGACACCGGGGAGCTGTTTTTT.

This clonotype showed up just a few times. The chain couples TRBV29-1 to TRBJ2-3; 8 bases align to TRBD2. V was clipped by 8 bases and J by 4 bases; unmatched bases: 8. The CDR3 runs 13 residues. The germline CDR1 and CDR2 sequences are SQVTM and ANQGSEA. The CDR3: CSTSGGGADTQYF. CDR3 nucleotide sequence: TGCAGCACCAGCGGGGGAGGTGCAGATACGCAGTATTTT.

The J gene is TRBJ2-1, the V gene TRBV20-1; D perhaps matches TRBD2 (6 bases). The CDR3 contains 18 residues. V was clipped by 7 bases and J by 6 bases, with 31 bases between them. Germline V gives CDR1 DFQATT, CDR2 SNEGSKA (reference sequence). CDR3 in DNA: TGCAGTGTCCATGCTAGCGAAGGTACCTATTTTTATGGCAATGAGCAGTTCTTC. Translation: CSVHASEGTYFYGNEQFF.

This clonotype came up a few times. V and J are TRBV7-6 and TRBJ2-7, with a possible D match to TRBD1 (5 bases). The CDR3 loop spans 15 amino acids. With 3 bases removed from V and 2 bases from J, the gap between germline ends came to 14 bases. Germline loops: CDR1 SGHVS, CDR2 FNYEAQ. The CDR3 is CASSLGPDLPYEQYF. The CDR3 DNA reads TGTGCCAGCAGCTTGGGGCCAGATCTTCCCTACGAGCAGTACTTC.

On this clonotype itself: A much bigger clone sits one base away, suggesting this may be a read error. In this CDR3 the conserved last residue, phenylalanine or tryptophan, is missing, so a read error is likely. The chain has TRBV7-8 and TRBJ2-1, with D possibly matching TRBD2 (6 bases). V was shortened by 5 bases and J by 9 bases, with 14 bases between the two germline ends. Per germline, CDR1 SGHVS and CDR2 FQNEAQ. The CDR3 is 13 residues long. CDR3 loop: CASSPGLLAEQFL. CDR3 DNA: TGTGCCAGCAGCCCCGGACTACTTGCTGAGCAGTTCTTG.

This clonotype turned up a few times. J is TRBJ2-5 and V is TRBV19, with D unclear. Per germline, CDR1 LNHDA and CDR2 SQIVND (reference sequence). CDR3 length: 14 amino acids. Trimming cost V 5 bases and J 0 bases, with 10 bases left between them. CDR3: CASSPRANQETQYF. For the CDR3, the DNA is TGTGCCAGTAGTCCCCGGGCCAACCAAGAGACCCAGTACTTC.

To note about this clonotype: At one end the junction does not follow the germline gene, possibly because of a read error. The chain employs TRBV6-2 or TRBV6-3 and TRBJ2-1, with TRBD2 identical over 8 bases. The V gene's germline CDR1 is MNHEY and CDR2 SVGEGT. This CDR3 comprises 17 residues. The CDR3 nucleotides are TGTGACAGCAGTTACTCGGGGGGCGGGAGGATCAACAATGAGCAGTTCTTC. It yields the protein CDSSYSGGGRINNEQFF.